This T cell receptor (beta chain) comes out of a study of shared clonotypes between healthy human individuals. Study at large: CD4 naive and CD4 memory each took three plates per donor, while CD8 naive took two and CD8 memory one.

CD45RO-negative, CCR7-selected cells formed the naive CD8 fraction, which excluded terminally differentiated effector memory CD45RA+ cells. Unmatched junction bases numbered 13, after V lost 2 bases and J lost 0 bases. Germline CDR1 LGHNA, CDR2 YNFKEQ. The CDR3 sequence is 19 residues long. Libraries were prepared by immunoSEQ multiplex PCR; TCRdb keeps only in-frame clonotypes and omits some of them. Of hundreds of thousands of clones detected, about 96% appear once; the ten largest clones hold more than 0.085%. The TCR sequence derives from a young woman in good health. The V call is TRBV4-2, the J call TRBJ2-3; 8 bases are shared with TRBD2. Source material: naive CD8+ T cells sorted from blood. CDR3 protein: CASSQNLIGRGSSTDTQYF. CDR3 sequence (DNA): TGTGCCAGCAGCCAAAATCTAATCGGGAGGGGGTCTAGCACAGATACGCAGTATTTT.